Sequencing of this T cell receptor beta chain was carried out in a study of blood T cell repertoires in COVID-19. Study summary: Samples of COVID-19 (acute and convalescent) were obtained from the United States, Italy and Spain.

Deletions cut 3 bases from V and 6 bases from J, with 22 bases between. Germline values: CDR1 DFQATT, CDR2 SNEGSKA (reference sequence). This CDR3 comprises 16 residues. Only in-frame clones appear in the TCRdb table, and some are missing; sequencing was by immunoSEQ multiplex PCR. The sample has approximately 150,000 clones; 65% to 85% are singletons. The sequence was obtained from a woman in her thirties or forties with acute COVID-19. What was sequenced was PBMCs or T cells enriched from blood (not recorded which). V is TRBV20-1 and J is TRBJ2-3; maybe TRBD2 (8 bases). This chain's CDR3 is CSASEGAGEGADTQYF. CDR3 coding DNA: TGCAGTGCTAGTGAGGGAGCGGGGGAGGGGGCGGATACGCAGTATTTT.